This TCR beta chain comes out of a study of cytomegalovirus exposure and HLA in healthy donors. A word on this clone: Its antigen is unidentified.

The PCR used 60 Vbeta and 13 Jbeta primers. Sequencing used immunoSEQ multiplex PCR; TCRdb keeps in-frame clones, though not all of them. In all, the sample yields 200,000 or so clones. The CDR3 loop spans 14 amino acids. Germline-derived CDR1 and CDR2 are SGHVS and FNYEAQ. Trimming removed 4 bases at V and 4 bases at J, with 13 bases between. Study-wide findings and caveats: Within an earlier analysis, most TCR beta V segments proved productive either about 87% or about 30% of the time. Some V segments (TRBV6-2 and TRBV6-3 among them) were excluded as indistinguishable.

The TCR was taken from a boy younger than 18 in good health and CMV-seronegative. The specimen sequenced was PBMCs. This chain uses TRBV7-6 with TRBJ1-2; D remains ambiguous. The CDR3 nucleotides read TGTGCCAGCAGCTCAAGCCCTACCCTCTATGGCTACACCTTC. It is translated as CASSSSPTLYGYTF.